What follows are 17 T cell receptor beta chains derived from one specimen sequenced in a study of blood T cell repertoires in COVID-19 (dated by TCRdb to 2020 to 2022). Libraries were built with the immunoSEQ multiplex PCR assay. TCRdb provides this immuneACCESS table in a form limited to in-frame rearrangements. Some clones are lacking; in checked studies, under half of them reflect an unresolved V gene, and why the rest are absent is not known. In all, the sample holds fewer than 100,000 clones, and roughly 87% of those were seen once. Clones ranked in the top ten supply 3.8% of the sample. The sequenced material came from peripheral blood. All receptors derive from a man between 60 and 75 years old with acute or convalescent COVID-19.

This clone came up a few times. The chain carries TRBV19 and TRBJ2-7, with TRBD1 matching over 9 bases. The CDR3 has 15 amino acids. V gave up 4 bases and J gave up 4 bases; unmatched junction bases: 8. Germline lookup yields CDR1 LNHDA and CDR2 SQIVND (reference sequence). DNA of the CDR3: TGTGCCAGTAGTAAGGGACAGGGTATGAGATACGAGCAGTACTTC. This codes for CASSKGQGMRYEQYF.

V gene TRBV4-1 combines with J gene TRBJ1-2, with a possible D match to TRBD1 (5 bases). Germline values: CDR1 MGHRA, CDR2 YSYEKL. The germline V and J ends were trimmed by 1 base and 8 bases, with 17 bases remaining between them. The CDR3 totals 15 residues. CDR3 in amino acids: CASSQGPGGLGGYTF. DNA of the CDR3: TGCGCCAGCAGCCAAGGCCCTGGGGGGTTGGGAGGCTACACCTTC.

The sample holds one count of this clone. The genes are TRBV5-1 and TRBJ2-7; TRBD2 agrees at 8 bases. This CDR3 is 15 amino acids long. Germline V CDR1 and CDR2: SGHRS, YFSETQ. The trim removed 0 bases at V and 5 bases at J, leaving 7 bases unmatched. In nucleotides, the CDR3 is TGCGCCAGCAGCTTGGGAGCGGGAGTGAGCCACGAGCAGTACTTC. This encodes CASSLGAGVSHEQYF.

V usage is TRBV30 and J usage is TRBJ2-2, with 7 bases aligning to TRBD1. Germline CDR1 GTSNPN, CDR2 SVGIG (reference sequence). The ends lost 8 bases at V and 5 bases at J; junction bases unmatched: 11. The CDR3 extends over 14 amino acids. The DNA of the CDR3 is TGTGCCGAACGGACAGGAGGCCTGACCGGGGAGCTGTTTTTT. This codes for CAERTGGLTGELFF.

The chain recombines TRBV18 with TRBJ1-1; 8 bases line up with TRBD1. V lost 4 bases and J lost 1; bases outside the gene matches: 5. Germline CDR1 reads KGHSH; CDR2 reads LQKENI. The length of the CDR3 is 15 residues. CDR3 residues: CASSQGQGRNTEAFF. The CDR3 DNA reads TGTGCCAGCTCACAAGGACAGGGCAGGAACACTGAAGCTTTCTTT.

This chain connects TRBV6-6 to TRBJ2-5; tentatively, D is TRBD2 (5 bases). Trimming pared 6 bases from V and 1 base from J, leaving 15 bases between. Per germline, CDR1 MNHNY and CDR2 SVGAGI (reference sequence). This CDR3 region has 15 residues. The CDR3 spells CASSSGLEIQETQYF. Written as DNA, the CDR3 is TGTGCCAGCAGCTCCGGACTTGAGATCCAAGAGACCCAGTACTTC.

Ten or more counts support this clone. The J gene is TRBJ2-2, the V gene TRBV6-4, with no clear D. CDR1 and CDR2 from the germline V gene are MRHNA and SNTAGT. The ends were cut back, 0 bases at V and 9 bases at J, with 11 bases in the middle. The CDR3 is made up of 14 amino acids. CDR3 bases: TGTGCCAGCAGTGACTCGATTGTTAGCCGGGAGCTGTTTTTT. Its translation: CASSDSIVSRELFF.

Only a few counts were recorded for this clone. CDR3 amino acids: CASSPRDSFFYEQYF. DNA of the CDR3: TGTGCCAGCAGCCCCCGGGACAGTTTTTTCTACGAGCAGTACTTC. This chain uses TRBV7-2 with TRBJ2-7; 7 bases are a match to TRBD1. Germline CDR1 is SGHTA and CDR2 is FQGNSA. V was pared by 5 bases and J by 3 bases, with 10 bases of the junction left unmatched. CDR3 size: 15 residues.

The J gene is TRBJ2-2, the V gene TRBV5-8, with 8 nucleotides matching TRBD1. This CDR3 is built from 14 residues. Trimming took 2 bases from V and 7 from J; bases not matched to a gene: 4. Germline V gene lookup returns CDR1 SGHTS and CDR2 YDEGEE. CDR3 DNA: TGTGCCAGCAGCTTAAACAGGGGGTTCGGGGAGCTGTTTTTT. Amino acids: CASSLNRGFGELFF.

This chain uses TRBV30 with TRBJ1-2; TRBD1 is a possible D gene (6 bases). Germline values: CDR1 GTSNPN, CDR2 SVGIG (reference sequence). The germline V and J ends were trimmed by 6 bases and 5 bases, with 22 bases remaining between them. The CDR3 is made up of 15 amino acids. This CDR3 is CACPGQPQFGYGYTF. DNA of the CDR3: TGTGCCTGTCCGGGACAACCCCAATTCGGTTATGGCTACACCTTC.

This clone was detected only a few times. The rearrangement joins TRBV27 to TRBJ1-6; D call uncertain. Germline-derived CDR1 and CDR2 are MNHEY and SMNVEV (reference sequence). This CDR3 spans 13 amino acids. Trimming shortened V by 2 bases and J by 4 bases, and 3 bases separated the two germline ends. Written as DNA, the CDR3 is TGTGCCAGCAGTTTACAGTATAATTCACCCCTCCACTTT. Its translation is CASSLQYNSPLHF.

The chain has TRBV5-8 and TRBJ1-2; TRBD1 is a possible D gene (6 bases). V shed 0 bases and J shed 7 bases, with 10 bases lying between them. The CDR3 runs 13 residues. CDR1 and CDR2 (germline): SGHTS, YDEGEE. CDR3 sequence reads: CASSLEQGRGYTF. DNA for the CDR3: TGTGCCAGCAGCTTGGAACAGGGACGTGGCTACACCTTC.

This chain connects TRBV4-1 to TRBJ1-5; TRBD1 matches 10 bases. V trimming: 5 bases; J trimming: 7 bases; junction bases outside the gene matches: 8. The CDR3 consists of 15 residues. Germline V gene lookup returns CDR1 MGHRA and CDR2 YSYEKL. CDR3 in DNA: TGCGCCAGCAGCAGACAGGGGGCAATAGGACAGCCCCAGCATTTT. Its translation: CASSRQGAIGQPQHF.

The V and J genes are TRBV5-1 and TRBJ1-2, with 9 bases lining up with TRBD1. Germline V lookup: CDR1 SGHRS, CDR2 YFSETQ. The CDR3 has 17 amino acids. V was clipped by 4 bases and J by 4 bases; unmatched bases: 14. The CDR3 protein is CASSIQSGTGKGYGYTF. Written as DNA, the CDR3 is TGCGCCAGCAGCATTCAGTCCGGGACAGGGAAAGGCTATGGCTACACCTTC.

The rearrangement joins TRBV3-1 (or the pseudogene TRBV3-2) to TRBJ1-2; 7 bases are shared with TRBD1. The CDR3 runs to 16 residues. CDR1 is LGHDT and CDR2 is YNNKEL in the germline V gene (reference sequence). V was pared by 2 bases and J by 2 bases, with 8 bases of the junction left unmatched. This CDR3 is CASSQPDRDRNYGYTF. The CDR3, as DNA: TGTGCCAGCAGCCAACCCGACAGGGATCGGAACTATGGCTACACCTTC.

V is TRBV13 and J is TRBJ2-3; D is uncertain. The length of the CDR3 is 10 residues. From germline, CDR1 is PRHDT and CDR2 FYEKMQ (reference sequence). V shed 0 bases and J shed 11 bases, with 3 bases lying between them. CDR3 residues: CASSLGRQYF. CDR3 bases: TGTGCCAGCAGCTTAGGCCGGCAGTATTTT.

The CDR3 sequence is CAISEPDRGLNYEQYF. In DNA, the CDR3 is TGTGCCATCAGTGAGCCGGACAGGGGGCTTAACTACGAGCAGTACTTC. This chain links TRBV10-3 with TRBJ2-7; 11 bases match TRBD1. Germline CDR1 and CDR2: ENHRY and SYGVKD. With 2 bases clipped from V and 3 bases from J, the junction kept 6 bases outside the gene matches. The CDR3 spans 16 residues.